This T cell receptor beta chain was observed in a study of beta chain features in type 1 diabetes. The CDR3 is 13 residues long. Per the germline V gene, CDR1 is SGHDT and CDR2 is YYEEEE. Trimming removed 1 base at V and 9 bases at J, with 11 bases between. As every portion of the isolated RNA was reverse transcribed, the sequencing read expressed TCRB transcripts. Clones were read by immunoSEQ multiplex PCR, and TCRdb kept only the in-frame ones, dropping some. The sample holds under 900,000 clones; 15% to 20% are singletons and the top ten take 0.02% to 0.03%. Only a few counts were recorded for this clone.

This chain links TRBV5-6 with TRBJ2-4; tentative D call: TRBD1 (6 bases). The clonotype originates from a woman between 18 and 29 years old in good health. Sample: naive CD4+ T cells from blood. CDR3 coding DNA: TGTGCCAGCAGCTTGAGGGGGTCGGCCATTCAGTACTTC. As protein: CASSLRGSAIQYF.